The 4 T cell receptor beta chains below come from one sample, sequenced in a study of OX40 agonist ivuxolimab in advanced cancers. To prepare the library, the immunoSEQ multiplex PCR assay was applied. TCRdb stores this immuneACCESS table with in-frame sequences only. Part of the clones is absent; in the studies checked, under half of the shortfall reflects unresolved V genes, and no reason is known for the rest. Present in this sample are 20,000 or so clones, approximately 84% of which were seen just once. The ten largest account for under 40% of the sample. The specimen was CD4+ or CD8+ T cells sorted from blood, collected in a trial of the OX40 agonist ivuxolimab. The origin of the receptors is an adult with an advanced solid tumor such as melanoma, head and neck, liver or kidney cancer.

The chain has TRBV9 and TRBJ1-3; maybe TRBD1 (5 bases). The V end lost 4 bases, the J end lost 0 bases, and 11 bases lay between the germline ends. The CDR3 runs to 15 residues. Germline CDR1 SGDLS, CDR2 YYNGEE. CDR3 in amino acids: CASSSQTDSGNTIYF. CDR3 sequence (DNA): TGTGCCAGCAGCTCACAGACAGACTCTGGAAACACCATATATTTT.

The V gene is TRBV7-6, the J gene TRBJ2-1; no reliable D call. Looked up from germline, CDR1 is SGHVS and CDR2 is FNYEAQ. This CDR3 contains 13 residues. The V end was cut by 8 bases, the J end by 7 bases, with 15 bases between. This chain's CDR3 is CASSLGPQNEQFF. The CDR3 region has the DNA TGTGCCAGCTCCCTCGGGCCTCAAAATGAGCAGTTCTTC.

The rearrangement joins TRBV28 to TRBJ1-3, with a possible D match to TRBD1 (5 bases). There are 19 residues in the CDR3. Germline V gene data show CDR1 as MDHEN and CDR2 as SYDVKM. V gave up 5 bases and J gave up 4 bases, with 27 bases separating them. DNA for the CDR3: TGTGCCAGCAGTACATCTCAACTCGCTGGGCAGGGAGGCGGAAACACCATATATTTT. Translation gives CASSTSQLAGQGGGNTIYF.

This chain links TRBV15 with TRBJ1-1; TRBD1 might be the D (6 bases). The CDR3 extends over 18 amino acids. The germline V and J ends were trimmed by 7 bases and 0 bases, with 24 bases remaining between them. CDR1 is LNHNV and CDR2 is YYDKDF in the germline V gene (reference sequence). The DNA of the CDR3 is TGTGCCACCACCTCGGACGCTCTAAAAACAGGGATGAACACTGAAGCTTTCTTT. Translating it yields CATTSDALKTGMNTEAFF.